A single sample is the source of the 27 T cell receptor beta chains below, sequenced in a study of response to subunit inactivated influenza vaccine. A single record per CDR3 protein comes from TCRdb applying MiXCR to the RT-PCR reads. The sample contains around 790,000 distinct CDR3 sequences, around 20% of which appear only once. Sequencing used PBMCs from blood, obtained roughly 5 days after vaccination. The receptors stem from a man aged 50 to 60 who received an inactivated influenza vaccine.

This chain's CDR3 is CSAREGPEPDEAFF. The CDR3 nucleotides are TGCAGTGCTAGAGAGGGGCCAGAGCCGGATGAAGCTTTCTTT. The V gene is TRBV20-1, the J gene TRBJ1-1; tentative D call: TRBD1 (5 bases). The CDR3 extends over 14 amino acids. The V gene's germline CDR1 is DFQATT and CDR2 SNEGSKA (reference sequence). Deletions cut 0 bases from V and 7 bases from J, with 15 bases between.

The gene calls are TRBV2 and TRBJ2-5; TRBD1 agrees at 7 bases. Germline-derived CDR1 and CDR2 are SNHLY and FYNNEI. This CDR3 is built from 15 residues. After removal of 5 bases from V and 1 base from J, the junction contained 7 bases not matched to a gene. The CDR3 sequence is CASSPGQLSQETQYF. The CDR3 DNA follows: TGTGCCAGCAGTCCGGGACAGCTTAGCCAAGAGACCCAGTACTTC.

The chain combines TRBV6-5 with TRBJ2-2; the match to TRBD2 covers 8 bases. CDR3 length: 17 residues. V trimming: 2 bases; J trimming: 5 bases; junction bases outside the gene matches: 10. Germline CDR1 and CDR2: MNHEY and SVGAGI. The CDR3 nucleotides are TGTGCCAGCAGTTACGAGCCGGGACTAGGGGAAACCGGGGAGCTGTTTTTT. Translated, it gives CASSYEPGLGETGELFF.

This chain connects TRBV6-2 or TRBV6-3 to TRBJ1-5, with D hard to call. Germline V gene sequence: CDR1 MNHEY, CDR2 SVGEGT. With 5 bases removed from V and 4 bases from J, the gap between germline ends came to 12 bases. The CDR3 runs to 14 residues. The CDR3 coding sequence is TGTGCCAGCAGTGCGCGAAAAGGGAATCAGCCCCAGCATTTT. This translates into CASSARKGNQPQHF.

This clonotype was seen ten or more times. The chain joins TRBV15 to TRBJ2-1; D not resolved. CDR3 length: 11 residues. Germline assignment: CDR1 LNHNV and CDR2 YYDKDF (reference sequence). The V end lost 1 base, the J end lost 9 bases, and 4 bases lay between the germline ends. The chain's CDR3 is CATSRGGEQFF. Written as DNA, the CDR3 is TGTGCCACCAGCAGAGGTGGTGAGCAGTTCTTC.

The chain has TRBV5-1 and TRBJ2-1, with 7 bases fitting TRBD2. V was clipped by 4 bases and J by 5 bases; unmatched bases: 6. Germline assignment: CDR1 SGHRS and CDR2 YFSETQ. The CDR3 runs to 14 residues. CDR3 sequence: CASSRGTKNNEQFF. In DNA, the CDR3 is TGCGCCAGCAGCCGGGGGACTAAGAACAATGAGCAGTTCTTC.

The table lists this clonotype with a few counts. This chain joins TRBV6-5 and TRBJ2-7, with D tentatively TRBD2 (6 bases). The germline V gene has CDR1 MNHEY and CDR2 SVGAGI. Deletions cut 2 bases from V and 10 bases from J, with 15 bases between. The CDR3 is 13 amino acids. The CDR3 reads CASSYGYAGSQYF. In DNA form, the CDR3 reads TGTGCCAGCAGTTACGGTTACGCGGGGAGCCAGTACTTC.

This clonotype was found many times. The rearrangement links TRBV7-8 to TRBJ2-5, with D perhaps given as TRBD1 or TRBD2 (6 bases each). Trimming removed 3 bases at V and 1 base at J, with 12 bases between. Per the germline V gene, CDR1 is SGHVS and CDR2 is FQNEAQ. This CDR3 is 15 amino acids long. This CDR3 is CASSFPGGGQETQYF. The CDR3 DNA reads as TGTGCCAGCAGCTTTCCCGGGGGCGGCCAAGAGACCCAGTACTTC.

This clonotype was observed a few times. The J gene is TRBJ1-1, the V gene TRBV29-1; 8 bases align to TRBD1. CDR1 is SQVTM and CDR2 is ANQGSEA in the germline V gene. CDR3 size: 13 residues. V dropped 6 bases and J dropped 4; count of bases not matched to a gene: 7. CDR3 DNA sequence: TGCAGCGTAGTGACAGGGGAGGGCACTGAAGCTTTCTTT. This gives the protein CSVVTGEGTEAFF.

The chain couples TRBV5-1 to TRBJ2-5; no clear D. The CDR3 loop spans 14 amino acids. V was cut by 0 bases and J by 7 bases, with 13 bases left in between. Germline CDR1 reads SGHRS; CDR2 reads YFSETQ. As DNA, the CDR3 is TGCGCCAGCAGCTTGGACGGGTCCACCGGGACCCAGTACTTC. Its protein is CASSLDGSTGTQYF.

This clonotype was picked up a small number of times. V is TRBV7-8 and J is TRBJ2-3, with D possibly being TRBD1 (5 bases). V was pared by 1 base and J by 7 bases, with 24 bases between. CDR3 length: 18 residues. Germline V lookup: CDR1 SGHVS, CDR2 FQNEAQ. The CDR3 sequence is CASSLVYVGRDSKNTQYF. The CDR3 DNA sequence: TGTGCCAGCAGCTTAGTGTACGTGGGCAGGGATTCTAAAAATACGCAGTATTTT.

This rearrangement joins TRBV4-3 to TRBJ2-7; TRBD2 matches at 10 bases. Germline V gene data show CDR1 as LGHNA and CDR2 as YSLEER. V was pared by 0 bases and J by 2 bases, with 13 bases of the junction left unmatched. CDR3 length: 19 amino acids. In DNA, the CDR3 is TGCGCCAGCAGCCAAGAACCCCTGGCAGCGGGGGGGCCTCCCTACGAGCAGTACTTC. It yields the protein CASSQEPLAAGGPPYEQYF.

The V and J genes are TRBV20-1 and TRBJ2-6, with 7 bases matching TRBD1. Germline V gene sequence: CDR1 DFQATT, CDR2 SNEGSKA (reference sequence). Losses at the gene ends were 7 bases for V and 4 bases for J; bases not matched to a gene: 13. This CDR3 comprises 16 residues. CDR3 coding DNA: TGCAGTGTCAGAGAGACAGGGCTCGCCGGGGCCAACGTCCTGACTTTC. This translates into CSVRETGLAGANVLTF.

This clonotype has just one count. This sequence joins TRBV10-1 and TRBJ2-2; 7 positions match TRBD2. The CDR3 covers 14 residues. V lost 5 bases, J lost 6 bases, and 6 bases stayed unmatched. Germline values: CDR1 WNHNN, CDR2 SYGVQD (reference sequence). CDR3 residues: CASSPGSGAGELFF. The CDR3 DNA is TGCGCCAGCAGTCCCGGGAGCGGGGCCGGGGAGCTGTTTTTT.

The chain carries TRBV28 and TRBJ2-5, with TRBD1 matching over 7 bases. The CDR3 runs 15 residues. Germline loops: CDR1 MDHEN, CDR2 SYDVKM. V gave up 6 bases and J gave up 1 base; unmatched junction bases: 8. CDR3 bases: TGTGCCAGCAGCTTGATGGACAGGCCCCAAGAGACCCAGTACTTC. Translating it yields CASSLMDRPQETQYF.

J is TRBJ1-5 and V is TRBV7-8; no definite D call. V was pared by 5 bases and J by 7 bases, with 9 bases between. The CDR3 length is 12 residues. Germline lookup yields CDR1 SGHVS and CDR2 FQNEAQ. Here the CDR3 reads CASSAASQPQHF. The CDR3 DNA is TGTGCCAGCAGCGCTGCGTCCCAGCCCCAGCATTTT.

This clonotype was found a few times. V and J are TRBV6-1 and TRBJ2-5; TRBD1 aligns across 7 bases. The V and J ends lost 6 bases and 4 bases, in that order; junction bases with no gene match: 8. Germline CDR1 reads MNHNS; CDR2 reads SASEGT. This CDR3 is 14 amino acids long. As DNA, the CDR3 is TGTGCCAGCAGGGAACAGGGGTCGGGAGAGACCCAGTACTTC. It translates to CASREQGSGETQYF.

This clonotype was picked up a small number of times. The chain employs TRBV19 and TRBJ1-2, with 8 bases fitting TRBD1. Losses at the gene ends were 10 bases for V and 3 bases for J; bases not matched to a gene: 7. CDR1 and CDR2 (germline): LNHDA, SQIVND (reference sequence). This CDR3 contains 13 residues. The CDR3 DNA reads TGTGCCAAACCCGGGGACAGGTACTATGGCTACACCTTC. This sequence encodes CAKPGDRYYGYTF. Filled out from reference TRBV19 and TRBJ1-2, the complete variable domain reads DGGITQSPKYLFRKEGQNVTLSCEQNLNHDAMYWYRQDPGQGLRLIYYSQIVNDFQKGDIAEGYSVSREKKESFPLTVTSAQKNPTAFYLCAKPGDRYYGYTFGSGTRLTVV.

The chain has TRBV7-9 and TRBJ2-1; no clear D. Germline CDR1 and CDR2: SEHNR and FQNEAQ (reference sequence). V lost 7 bases, J lost 6 bases, and 13 bases lay in between. There are 13 residues in the CDR3. The CDR3 DNA is TGTGCCAGCACCCCCACGGCCATCAATGAGCAGTTCTTC. Residues: CASTPTAINEQFF.

This clonotype turned up a few times. The chain joins TRBV6-2 or TRBV6-3 to TRBJ1-3; D ambiguous. The length of the CDR3 is 15 residues. V was shortened by 6 bases and J by 1 base, with 13 bases between the two germline ends. Germline CDR1 MNHEY, CDR2 SVGEGT. The CDR3 sequence: CASRMWTASGNTIYF. The CDR3 DNA sequence: TGTGCCAGCAGAATGTGGACGGCATCTGGAAACACCATATATTTT.

CDR3 in amino acids: CASTSPGAVYEQYF. Here the CDR3 DNA reads TGTGCCAGCACCTCCCCTGGGGCCGTCTACGAGCAGTACTTC. The genes are TRBV27 and TRBJ2-7, with D maybe TRBD1 (5 bases). This CDR3 is built from 14 residues. V was shortened by 7 bases and J by 3 bases, with 16 bases between the two germline ends. Germline V gene lookup returns CDR1 MNHEY and CDR2 SMNVEV (reference sequence).

This clonotype has a handful of counts. The chain has TRBV20-1 and TRBJ1-1; D remains unclear. Trimming cost V 3 bases and J 6 bases, with 17 bases left between them. The germline V gene has CDR1 DFQATT and CDR2 SNEGSKA (reference sequence). The CDR3 is made up of 14 amino acids. CDR3 sequence: CSASKSASVPEAFF. CDR3 in DNA: TGCAGTGCTAGTAAGTCGGCCAGTGTCCCTGAAGCTTTCTTT.

The V gene is TRBV20-1, the J gene TRBJ2-1; 9 bases align to TRBD1. Germline values: CDR1 DFQATT, CDR2 SNEGSKA (reference sequence). With V trimmed by 7 bases and J by 9 bases, 4 bases remained unmatched. The CDR3 spans 11 residues. The CDR3 DNA reads TGCAGTGGGGGACAGGGACCTGAGCAGTTCTTC. Translated, it gives CSGGQGPEQFF.

Ten or more counts support this clonotype. The rearrangement uses TRBV5-1 and TRBJ1-1, with D possibly being TRBD1 (5 bases). Germline lookup yields CDR1 SGHRS and CDR2 YFSETQ. This CDR3 is 13 amino acids long. The germline V and J ends were trimmed by 6 bases and 1 base, with 10 bases remaining between them. In nucleotides, the CDR3 is TGCGCCAGCAAGCGAGACAGGAACACTGAAGCTTTCTTT. Amino acids: CASKRDRNTEAFF.

This clonotype turned up a few times. The chain couples TRBV5-1 to TRBJ2-1; 11 nucleotides match TRBD1. From germline, CDR1 is SGHRS and CDR2 YFSETQ. The V gene end was trimmed by 7 bases and the J gene end by 4 bases; junction bases not matched to a gene: 4. The CDR3 is 14 residues long. Written as DNA, the CDR3 is TGCGCCAGCGGCCGGGACAGGGGGTACAATGAGCAGTTCTTC. Encoded protein: CASGRDRGYNEQFF.

As to this clonotype: This may be a read error, as it is one base from a much larger clone. The chain combines TRBV12-3 or TRBV12-4 with TRBJ2-1; 7 nucleotides line up with TRBD2. The CDR3 covers 17 residues. In DNA, the CDR3 is TGTGCCAGCAGTCCCAAAGCGGGGATTAGCTCCTACAAGGAGCAGTTCTTC. Its protein product is CASSPKAGISSYKEQFF.

The table lists this clonotype with many counts. The V gene is TRBV12-3 or TRBV12-4, the J gene TRBJ1-1; D is perhaps TRBD1 (5 bases). This CDR3 is built from 14 residues. The germline V and J ends were trimmed by 4 bases and 1 base, with 10 bases remaining between them. The DNA for the CDR3 is TGTGCCAGCAGTTCCTTCGGGGGGAACACTGAAGCTTTCTTT. Residues: CASSSFGGNTEAFF.